This TCR beta chain was identified during a study of blood T cell repertoires in COVID-19. Some clones are missing from TCRdb's copy, which holds only in-frame ones; the method was immunoSEQ multiplex PCR. This table has about 400,000 clones, approximately 86% appearing once. Per the germline V gene, CDR1 is SGHDN and CDR2 is FVKESK. CDR3 length: 14 amino acids. Trimming took 0 bases from V and 3 from J, leaving 6 bases between them. The specimen sequenced was PBMCs or T cells enriched from blood (not recorded which). The chain has TRBV14 and TRBJ1-3; D is unclear. The receptor was isolated from a woman aged 35 to 49 with acute COVID-19. CDR3 coding DNA: TGTGCCAGCAGCCAAGAGAGAGGTGGAAACACCATATATTTT. Translation: CASSQERGGNTIYF.